Presented here are 31 T cell receptor beta chains from one specimen sequenced in a study of T cell responses to AZD1222 COVID-19 vaccine. Sequencing was performed with immunoSEQ multiplex PCR; in TCRdb, only in-frame clones are kept and a portion is missing. Here the sample spans 130,000 to 150,000 clones, more than 90% being singletons. Sequences were derived from peripheral blood, sampled on day 0 of AZD1222 vaccination. Receptor source: an adult in good health.

This clone was observed a handful of times. This chain uses TRBV6-5 with TRBJ2-2, with a weak D call TRBD1 (6 bases). Germline loops: CDR1 MNHEY, CDR2 SVGAGI. This CDR3 comprises 14 residues. Trimming cost V 10 bases and J 4 bases, with 16 bases left between them. The CDR3: CATDTGSGTGELFF. As DNA, the CDR3 is TGTGCCACCGATACAGGGTCGGGCACCGGGGAGCTGTTTTTT.

Of note for this clone: Other DNA variants within this sample encode the same CDR3. The V and J genes are TRBV12-3 or TRBV12-4 and TRBJ2-1; possible D gene TRBD2, 6 bases. Trimming pared 3 bases from V and 6 bases from J, leaving 6 bases between. The CDR3 covers 12 residues. CDR3: CASSFGGNEQFF. The CDR3 nucleotides are TGTGCCAGCAGTTTCGGGGGCAATGAGCAGTTCTTC.

CDR3 nucleotide sequence: TGTGCCAGAAGCGAACCGCGGACAGGGGTTTATTACGAGCAGTACTTC. Translating gives CARSEPRTGVYYEQYF. The V call is TRBV5-3, the J call TRBJ2-7; 9 bases line up with TRBD1. TRBV5-3 is assigned to the ORF class and has an uncertain function. Germline trimming cut 4 bases from V and 4 bases from J; bases unmatched to any gene: 12. The CDR3 is made up of 16 amino acids.

This rearrangement joins TRBV6-1 to TRBJ1-1, with D tentatively TRBD1 (5 bases). Trimming removed 1 base at V and 5 bases at J, with 8 bases between. The CDR3 sequence is 13 residues long. Germline V gives CDR1 MNHNS, CDR2 SASEGT. The CDR3: CASSEVRQTEAFF. The DNA of the CDR3 is TGTGCCAGCAGTGAAGTAAGACAGACTGAAGCTTTCTTT.

V gene TRBV11-2 combines with J gene TRBJ1-1, with 9 bases that match TRBD1. The J segment lost 5 bases and the V segment lost 4 bases, leaving 5 bases of the junction unmatched. Per germline, CDR1 SGHAT and CDR2 FQNNGV. The CDR3 loop spans 14 amino acids. The CDR3 DNA follows: TGTGCCAGCAGCTCAAACAGGGGGCGAACTGAAGCTTTCTTT. As protein: CASSSNRGRTEAFF.

This chain uses TRBV7-9 with TRBJ1-1; possibly TRBD1 for D (5 bases). The germline V gene has CDR1 SEHNR and CDR2 FQNEAQ (reference sequence). CDR3 length equals 15 residues. Trimming took 3 bases from V and 1 from J, leaving 12 bases between them. The CDR3 DNA reads TGTGCCAGCAGCTTCCCCCGCCAGGGGAACACTGAAGCTTTCTTT. Translation: CASSFPRQGNTEAFF.

The genes are TRBV4-1 and TRBJ2-3, with 8 bases that match TRBD2. Trimming removed 4 bases from V and 7 bases from J; junction bases left unmatched: 4. There are 13 residues in the CDR3. Germline CDR1 and CDR2: MGHRA and YSYEKL. CDR3 amino acids: CASSPRLANTQYF. In DNA, the CDR3 is TGCGCCAGCAGCCCCCGACTAGCGAATACGCAGTATTTT.

The chain carries TRBV24-1 and TRBJ2-1; TRBD2 aligns across 10 bases. The CDR3 length is 16 residues. Germline lookup yields CDR1 KGHDR and CDR2 SFDVKD. J gave up 4 bases and V 4 bases, and 6 bases lay outside the gene matches. The CDR3 sequence is CATSDTLAGRYNEQFF. The CDR3 region has the DNA TGTGCCACCAGTGACACACTAGCGGGACGGTACAATGAGCAGTTCTTC.

The chain joins TRBV6-4 to TRBJ2-3, with 7 bases that match TRBD2. V trimming: 5 bases; J trimming: 2 bases; junction bases outside the gene matches: 10. The germline CDR1 and CDR2 sequences are MRHNA and SNTAGT. There are 16 residues in the CDR3. CDR3 coding DNA: TGTGCCAGCAGTCCCTCGGCGGGAGATCACACAGATACGCAGTATTTT. Translation: CASSPSAGDHTDTQYF.

J is TRBJ1-1 and V is TRBV6-5; D gene unclear. The germline CDR1 and CDR2 sequences are MNHEY and SVGAGI. V lost 6 bases and J lost 7, with 9 bases in between. The CDR3 contains 11 residues. The CDR3 reads CASRWANEAFF. The CDR3 nucleotides read TGTGCCAGCAGGTGGGCCAATGAAGCTTTCTTT.

The chain has TRBV15 and TRBJ1-1; D not certain. Germline CDR1 LNHNV, CDR2 YYDKDF (reference sequence). The V end lost 5 bases, the J end lost 11 bases, and 18 bases lay between the germline ends. The length of the CDR3 is 13 residues. The CDR3 region has the DNA TGTGCCACCAGCCCGGACGGCGCGCGGTATGCTTTCTTT. The encoded protein is CATSPDGARYAFF.

The DNA of the CDR3 is TGCAGTGCTAGTGTGCGACAGAGAGGCGAAAAACTGTTTTTT. Its translation: CSASVRQRGEKLFF. The rearrangement uses TRBV20-1 and TRBJ1-4, with D maybe TRBD1 (5 bases). Germline CDR1 reads DFQATT; CDR2 reads SNEGSKA (reference sequence). The V and J ends lost 3 bases and 8 bases respectively, with 16 bases between them. The CDR3 contains 14 residues.

The chain couples TRBV3-1 (or the pseudogene TRBV3-2) to TRBJ1-2, with 7 bases matching TRBD1. Germline V CDR1 and CDR2: LGHDT, YNNKEL (reference sequence). With V trimmed by 4 bases and J by 2 bases, 4 bases remained unmatched. The CDR3 sequence is 14 residues long. CDR3 sequence reads: CASSPLTGNYGYTF. The CDR3 region has the DNA TGTGCCAGCAGCCCGCTGACAGGGAACTATGGCTACACCTTC.

This sequence joins TRBV6-5 and TRBJ2-1, with D possibly TRBD2 on 6 matching bases. The V and J ends lost 4 bases and 4 bases respectively, with 11 bases between them. This CDR3 spans 14 amino acids. CDR1 is MNHEY and CDR2 is SVGAGI in the germline V gene. CDR3 amino acids: CASSWGTLYNEQFF. The CDR3 nucleotides are TGTGCCAGCAGTTGGGGGACTCTATACAATGAGCAGTTCTTC.

This clone occurred a few times. One end of the junction does not line up with germline, which may come from a read error. The gene calls are TRBV6-1 and TRBJ1-2; D is ambiguous. The CDR3 length is 12 residues. From germline, CDR1 is MNHNS and CDR2 SASEGT. CDR3 nucleotide sequence: TGTGCCAGCAGTGACAGACACCTTCGCTCCCCATTC. Its translation is CASSDRHLRSPF.

The rearrangement uses TRBV2 and TRBJ1-1; TRBD1 is a possible D gene (6 bases). Trimming left V 5 bases short and J 5 bases short, with 18 bases between. Germline CDR1 is SNHLY and CDR2 is FYNNEI. The CDR3 runs to 15 residues. The CDR3 DNA is TGTGCCAGCAGTAAATCAACAGGGAGGGGGACTGAAGCTTTCTTT. Translated, it gives CASSKSTGRGTEAFF. Drawing the rest from reference TRBV2 and TRBJ1-1, the complete variable domain is EPEVTQTPSHQVTQMGQEVILRCVPISNHLYFYWYRQILGQKVEFLVSFYNNEISEKSEIFDDQFSVERPDGSNFTLKIRSTKLEDSAMYFCASSKSTGRGTEAFFGQGTRLTVV.

The rearrangement links TRBV7-9 to TRBJ2-3; D remains unclear. The V end was cut by 6 bases, the J end by 6 bases, with 16 bases between. Germline V gene data show CDR1 as SEHNR and CDR2 as FQNEAQ (reference sequence). This CDR3 is 14 amino acids long. The CDR3 coding sequence is TGTGCCAGCAGTTATCGTTTTACGTGGGATACGCAGTATTTT. Residues: CASSYRFTWDTQYF.

V and J are TRBV6-4 and TRBJ2-3; 8 positions agree with TRBD2. Trimming at V came to 3 bases and at J to 1 base, leaving 9 bases not matched to a gene. The V gene's germline CDR1 is MRHNA and CDR2 SNTAGT. CDR3 size: 17 residues. The CDR3 loop is CASSEVAGGGRTDTQYF. The CDR3 coding sequence is TGTGCCAGCAGTGAAGTGGCGGGAGGAGGGCGCACAGATACGCAGTATTTT.

This chain uses TRBV28 with TRBJ1-6; 11 bases are a match to TRBD1. Trimming took 4 bases from V and 8 from J; bases not matched to a gene: 4. CDR3 length: 15 amino acids. Germline CDR1 reads MDHEN; CDR2 reads SYDVKM. The CDR3: CASSSPGQGDSPLHF. The CDR3 DNA reads TGTGCCAGCAGTTCGCCGGGACAGGGGGATTCACCCCTCCACTTT.

A few counts support this clone. At the DNA level, this CDR3 is encoded by other sequences in the same sample as well. This sequence joins TRBV6-1 and TRBJ2-7; the D is unclear. The ends were cut back, 2 bases at V and 0 bases at J, with 11 bases in the middle. This CDR3 contains 15 residues. Germline assignment: CDR1 MNHNS and CDR2 SASEGT. CDR3: CASSESPGSSYEQYF. The CDR3 nucleotides read TGTGCCAGCAGTGAATCGCCAGGTAGCTCCTACGAGCAGTACTTC.

DNA of the CDR3: TGCGCCAGCAGCGCCGGACAGGGGGCTTATTCACCCCTCCACTTT. Its protein is CASSAGQGAYSPLHF. This chain uses TRBV5-1 with TRBJ1-6; 11 bases match TRBD1. This CDR3 contains 15 residues. J lost 8 bases, V lost 4 bases, and 5 bases had no gene match. The germline V gene encodes CDR1 SGHRS and CDR2 YFSETQ.

This clone was recorded once. The V call is TRBV19, the J call TRBJ2-3; 7 bases agree with TRBD2. The CDR3 runs 13 residues. Germline loops: CDR1 LNHDA, CDR2 SQIVND (reference sequence). The V and J ends lost 3 bases and 8 bases, in that order; junction bases with no gene match: 5. This CDR3 is CASSIGWEGTQYF. In DNA, the CDR3 is TGTGCCAGTAGTATCGGGTGGGAGGGTACGCAGTATTTT.

This clone appeared a single time. In DNA form, the CDR3 reads TGTGCCAGCAGCGCGACGGGGGGCCGAGGTGAAAAACTGTTTTTT. Translation gives CASSATGGRGEKLFF. The J gene is TRBJ1-4, the V gene TRBV28, with D maybe TRBD1 (6 bases). There are 15 residues in the CDR3. Trimming took 6 bases from V and 7 from J, leaving 18 bases between them. The germline gives CDR1 MDHEN, CDR2 SYDVKM.

This clone was observed once. The chain recombines TRBV5-4 with TRBJ1-2; TRBD1 aligns across 8 bases. The junction had 4 bases not matched to a gene; V was cut back by 2 bases and J by 4 bases. Per germline, CDR1 SGHNT and CDR2 YYREEE (reference sequence). This CDR3 is built from 14 residues. Written as DNA, the CDR3 is TGTGCCAGCAGCTTAAGACAGGGGAGCTATGGCTACACCTTC. It codes for CASSLRQGSYGYTF.

The chain recombines TRBV28 with TRBJ2-7; D remains ambiguous. CDR1 is MDHEN and CDR2 is SYDVKM in the germline V gene. Trimming cost V 6 bases and J 7 bases, with 10 bases left between them. The CDR3 extends over 11 amino acids. As DNA, the CDR3 is TGTGCCAGCAGCCCGTCCGGGGAGCAGTACTTC. Amino acid sequence: CASSPSGEQYF.

This chain joins TRBV18 and TRBJ2-1; maybe TRBD2 (6 bases). This CDR3 spans 18 amino acids. Germline CDR1 KGHSH, CDR2 LQKENI. V was pared by 4 bases and J by 2 bases, with 21 bases between. The CDR3 loop is CASSLRIPGTSPYNEQFF. DNA of the CDR3: TGTGCCAGCTCACTGCGCATTCCCGGGACTTCACCCTACAATGAGCAGTTCTTC.

The chain has TRBV6-5 and TRBJ2-1; the D gene is possibly TRBD2 (6 bases). V was cut by 8 bases and J by 0 bases, with 11 bases left in between. CDR3 length equals 14 residues. Germline values: CDR1 MNHEY, CDR2 SVGAGI. The CDR3 reads CASGGISSYNEQFF. CDR3 bases: TGTGCCAGCGGGGGGATTAGCTCCTACAATGAGCAGTTCTTC.

This chain joins TRBV2 and TRBJ1-5; TRBD1 matches at 10 bases. The germline gives CDR1 SNHLY, CDR2 FYNNEI. Trimming cost V 4 bases and J 6 bases; bases outside gene matches: 3. This CDR3 is built from 14 residues. In DNA, the CDR3 is TGTGCCAGCAGTGGAGGACAGGGGGGTCAGCCCCAGCATTTT. This codes for CASSGGQGGQPQHF.

This chain links TRBV5-1 with TRBJ2-2, with 9 bases aligning to TRBD1. V was clipped by 6 bases and J by 1 base; unmatched bases: 10. The CDR3 extends over 17 amino acids. CDR1 and CDR2 from the germline V gene are SGHRS and YFSETQ. This CDR3 reads CASNNNPGQGNTGELFF. The CDR3 bases are TGCGCCAGCAACAATAACCCGGGACAGGGGAACACCGGGGAGCTGTTTTTT.

CDR3 sequence: CASSEADDTGELFF. The CDR3 DNA reads as TGTGCCAGCAGTGAGGCAGACGACACCGGGGAGCTGTTTTTT. This rearrangement joins TRBV6-1 to TRBJ2-2; no firm D call. Trimming took 3 bases from V and 3 from J, leaving 8 bases between them. CDR1 and CDR2 (germline): MNHNS, SASEGT. This CDR3 comprises 14 residues.

The chain couples TRBV2 to TRBJ2-1; tentative D call: TRBD1 (5 bases). CDR1 is SNHLY and CDR2 is FYNNEI in the germline V gene. This CDR3 region has 12 residues. V was clipped by 2 bases and J by 7 bases, with 6 bases between them. CDR3 sequence: CASSERGNEQFF. The CDR3 bases are TGTGCCAGCAGTGAAAGGGGAAATGAGCAGTTCTTC.